This T cell receptor beta chain was sequenced for a study of Ad26.COV2.S vaccination and SARS-CoV-2 variants. Study-level background: Doses of Ad26.COV2.S were injected into muscle once or twice, 56 days apart.

Measured with immunoSEQ multiplex PCR; TCRdb has only the in-frame clones, and not every one. Of 350,000 to 450,000 clones in the sample, about four fifths were seen once. Germline V lookup: CDR1 SGHVS, CDR2 FQNEAQ. The CDR3 has 15 amino acids. V was cut by 4 bases and J by 8 bases, with 15 bases left in between. Treatment in this sample: 15 to 20 received Ad26.COV2.S at low or high dose, single or two shots; about 5 received placebo; per-sample allocation not given. Samples analyzed were those drawn on day 63 after the first vaccine or placebo injection. This specimen was peripheral blood, taken in a trial of Ad26.COV2.S vaccine versus placebo. This TCR was recovered from a person between 18 and 65 years old who received the Ad26.COV2.S COVID-19 vaccine or a placebo. The V and J genes are TRBV7-8 and TRBJ1-6; D perhaps matches TRBD1 (5 bases). Here the CDR3 DNA reads TGTGCCAGCAGCTCCGGGGGGGGAGTGGATTCACCCCTCCACTTT. Protein product: CASSSGGGVDSPLHF.